The T cell receptor beta chain under discussion was sequenced for a study of CD8 T cells in ankylosing spondylitis. Looked up from germline, CDR1 is SQVTM and CDR2 is ANQGSEA. Trimming removed 3 bases at V and 2 bases at J, with 9 bases between. The CDR3 extends over 13 amino acids. TCRdb redid the calling of the 5' RACE reads with MiXCR, one entry per CDR3 protein. Of about 480,000 distinct CDR3 sequences listed, roughly 18% are singletons. In regard to this clonotype: Its antigen is still unknown.

Study-wide results and caveats: Before this, some motif variants had been reported in reactive arthritis synovial fluid and blood. In ankylosing spondylitis blood, a motif of about 8 highly homologous TCR beta variants appeared characteristic.

The receptor was derived from a male donor with ankylosing spondylitis. The gene calls are TRBV29-1 and TRBJ2-3; D not resolved. Sequencing input: blood, either unsorted or a sorted T cell fraction (not recorded which). CDR3 protein: CSVDVGNTDTQYF. The CDR3 bases are TGCAGCGTTGACGTGGGGAACACAGATACGCAGTATTTT.